A single count supports the clone carrying this TCR beta chain. The protocol was immunoSEQ multiplex PCR, while the TCRdb copy is restricted to in-frame clones and leaves out a portion. The sample shows about 300,000 clones, about 83% of them seen only once. This sample stems from a study of blood T cell repertoires in COVID-19. Trimming took 7 bases from V and 6 from J; bases not matched to a gene: 8. The CDR3 has 15 amino acids. From germline, CDR1 is MNHEY and CDR2 SVGAGI. The V and J genes are TRBV6-5 and TRBJ2-1; 11 positions match TRBD1. This TCR came from a woman between 50 and 59 years old with acute or convalescent COVID-19. Sequenced: peripheral blood. CDR3 DNA sequence: TGTGCCAGCACAAACCGGGACAGGGGGAGCAATGAGCAGTTCTTC. It is translated as CASTNRDRGSNEQFF.